Shown below are 32 T cell receptor beta chains from a single sample sequenced in a study of PD-L1 blockade in urothelial cancer. The data were produced by immunoSEQ multiplex PCR, yet TCRdb's version contains in-frame clones alone and is incomplete. The data contain more than 85,000 clones, around 86% of them singletons. As for time point: pretreatment peripheral blood. The sequences come from PBMCs, collected around atezolizumab (anti-PD-L1) treatment. These TCRs come from a man aged 60 to 75 with urothelial cancer.

V and J are TRBV6-6 and TRBJ1-1; D gene ambiguous. This CDR3 has 12 amino acids. V lost 6 bases, J lost 0 bases, and 5 bases lay in between. Germline CDR1 is MNHNY and CDR2 is SVGAGI (reference sequence). The DNA of the CDR3 is TGTGCCAGCAGGTCGGTGAACACTGAAGCTTTCTTT. The encoded protein is CASRSVNTEAFF.

The J gene is TRBJ2-7, the V gene TRBV9, with D perhaps TRBD2 (5 bases). The germline V gene has CDR1 SGDLS and CDR2 YYNGEE. With 0 bases removed from V and 5 bases from J, the gap between germline ends came to 15 bases. CDR3 length: 15 residues. In nucleotides, the CDR3 is TGTGCCAGCAGCGTAGGTCTAGCCGACATCCACGAGCAGTACTTC. Its translation: CASSVGLADIHEQYF.

This chain joins TRBV28 and TRBJ1-2; no definite D call. Germline V lookup: CDR1 MDHEN, CDR2 SYDVKM. V was shortened by 1 base and J by 0 bases, with 9 bases between the two germline ends. CDR3 length: 15 residues. CDR3 amino acids: CASSLSGTSNYGYTF. The CDR3 DNA is TGTGCCAGCAGTTTATCAGGAACATCTAACTATGGCTACACCTTC.

The J gene is TRBJ1-1, the V gene TRBV7-9; D gene ambiguous. V lost 3 bases and J 3 bases, leaving 14 bases between the germline ends. The V gene's germline CDR1 is SEHNR and CDR2 FQNEAQ (reference sequence). The CDR3 length is 15 residues. The CDR3 protein is CASSLTARGDTEAFF. The CDR3 nucleotides are TGTGCCAGCAGCTTGACGGCCCGGGGAGACACTGAAGCTTTCTTT.

For the CDR3, the DNA is TGCGCCAGCAGCTCGGGACAGGGGATCGATTCACCCCTCCACTTT. Translated: CASSSGQGIDSPLHF. V is TRBV5-1 and J is TRBJ1-6; 10 bases map to TRBD1. This CDR3 contains 15 residues. Germline CDR1 and CDR2: SGHRS and YFSETQ. V was pared by 3 bases and J by 8 bases, with 5 bases of the junction left unmatched.

CDR3: CASRPTSGTTDTQYF. CDR3 nucleotides: TGTGCCAGTAGGCCGACTAGCGGGACCACAGATACGCAGTATTTT. V is TRBV19 and J is TRBJ2-3, with 11 nucleotides matching TRBD2. V was clipped by 6 bases and J by 2 bases; unmatched bases: 4. CDR1 and CDR2 (germline): LNHDA, SQIVND (reference sequence). The CDR3 runs to 15 residues.

V is TRBV29-1 and J is TRBJ1-5; the D gene is possibly TRBD1 (6 bases). The germline V and J ends were trimmed by 4 bases and 4 bases, with 11 bases remaining between them. Germline values: CDR1 SQVTM, CDR2 ANQGSEA. The CDR3 has 13 residues. CDR3 sequence (DNA): TGCAGCGTTGGACAGGTCGTGAATCAGCCCCAGCATTTT. Protein sequence: CSVGQVVNQPQHF.

This chain links TRBV28 with TRBJ1-1; D uncertain. The V end was cut by 1 base, the J end by 5 bases, with 17 bases between. CDR1 is MDHEN and CDR2 is SYDVKM in the germline V gene. This CDR3 is 16 amino acids long. The CDR3 DNA reads as TGTGCCAGCAGTTTATCGGATACGACGGGTTTGACTGAAGCTTTCTTT. It specifies CASSLSDTTGLTEAFF.

V gene TRBV11-3 combines with J gene TRBJ2-1, with a possible D match to TRBD2 (5 bases). Germline V CDR1 and CDR2: SGHNT, YENEEA. The CDR3 runs 13 residues. The V end was cut by 0 bases, the J end by 9 bases, with 9 bases between. Written as DNA, the CDR3 is TGTGCCAGCAGCTTAGAGATTAGCGCTGAGCAGTTCTTC. Protein sequence: CASSLEISAEQFF. Together with reference TRBV11-3 and TRBJ2-1, the CDR3 gives the full variable domain: EAGVVQSPRYKIIEKKQPVAFWCNPISGHNTLYWYLQNLGQGPELLIRYENEEAVDDSQLPKDRFSAERLKGVDSTLKIQPAELGDSAVYLCASSLEISAEQFFGPGTRLTVL.

This rearrangement joins TRBV9 to TRBJ2-4; 10 bases are a match to TRBD1. Trimming cost V 0 bases and J 5 bases; bases outside gene matches: 5. CDR1 SGDLS and CDR2 YYNGEE come from the germline V gene. The CDR3 runs to 16 residues. CDR3 sequence reads: CASSVAQTGGQNIQYF. CDR3 coding DNA: TGTGCCAGCAGCGTAGCCCAGACAGGGGGCCAAAACATTCAGTACTTC.

The chain recombines TRBV6-6 with TRBJ2-5; 11 bases are a match to TRBD2. The CDR3 has 15 residues. Germline V gene sequence: CDR1 MNHNY, CDR2 SVGAGI (reference sequence). Written as DNA, the CDR3 is TGTGCTGGGGGCGGGCTAGCGGGGGGACGAGAGACCCAGTACTTC. This sequence encodes CAGGGLAGGRETQYF.

The V gene is TRBV5-4, the J gene TRBJ2-1; 7 bases are a match to TRBD1. The CDR3 has 17 amino acids. In germline, CDR1 is SGHNT, CDR2 YYREEE (reference sequence). The V and J ends lost 4 bases and 6 bases, in that order; junction bases with no gene match: 16. The CDR3 DNA reads TGTGCCAGCAGCACTGGACGTGGGGCAGGGGGAATCAATGAGCAGTTCTTC. Protein sequence: CASSTGRGAGGINEQFF.

The chain carries TRBV7-9 and TRBJ2-5; 7 positions agree with TRBD1. Trimming took 5 bases from V and 3 from J; bases not matched to a gene: 6. This CDR3 comprises 14 residues. In germline, CDR1 is SEHNR, CDR2 FQNEAQ (reference sequence). This CDR3 reads CASSTGTAEETQYF. As DNA, the CDR3 is TGTGCCAGCAGCACCGGGACAGCAGAAGAGACCCAGTACTTC.

The chain uses TRBV5-1 and TRBJ2-3; D is possibly TRBD2 (6 bases). Between the trimmed V and J ends, which lost 7 bases and 1 base, there was a span of 16 bases. Germline V gene sequence: CDR1 SGHRS, CDR2 YFSETQ. The CDR3 length is 15 residues. The CDR3 region has the DNA TGCGCCAGCGCGGGGCTAGCCGACCGCACAGATACGCAGTATTTT. Protein: CASAGLADRTDTQYF.

This rearrangement joins TRBV6-5 to TRBJ2-1; 7 bases fit TRBD1. The CDR3 has 15 amino acids. Trimming at V came to 0 bases and at J to 6 bases, leaving 5 bases not matched to a gene. Germline V lookup: CDR1 MNHEY, CDR2 SVGAGI. The CDR3 region has the DNA TGTGCCAGCAGTTACTCGAGGACAGGTCCCAATGAGCAGTTCTTC. It codes for CASSYSRTGPNEQFF.

This clone was counted once. This chain connects TRBV7-8 to TRBJ2-3, with D unresolved. Deletions cut 1 base from V and 1 base from J, with 6 bases between. Looked up from germline, CDR1 is SGHVS and CDR2 is FQNEAQ. The CDR3 has 14 amino acids. CDR3: CASSLDRGTDTQYF. The CDR3 DNA sequence: TGTGCCAGCAGCTTAGACAGAGGCACAGATACGCAGTATTTT.

This chain links TRBV9 with TRBJ2-7; the match to TRBD2 covers 13 bases. Germline assignment: CDR1 SGDLS and CDR2 YYNGEE. The CDR3 sequence is 17 residues long. V dropped 0 bases and J dropped 3; count of bases not matched to a gene: 6. The CDR3, as DNA: TGTGCCAGCAGCGTAGGCCCCTGGACTAGCGGGGGCTACGAGCAGTACTTC. Amino acids: CASSVGPWTSGGYEQYF.

This clone has a single count. The rearrangement links TRBV14 to TRBJ2-2; a weak D match, TRBD2 (6 bases). CDR3 size: 16 residues. Deletions cut 4 bases from V and 3 bases from J, with 15 bases between. Germline lookup yields CDR1 SGHDN and CDR2 FVKESK. In DNA form, the CDR3 reads TGTGCCAGCAGCCCCGGGACTGTTTCTTACACCGGGGAGCTGTTTTTT. Translation gives CASSPGTVSYTGELFF.

The chain carries TRBV7-9 and TRBJ2-2; 8 bases are shared with TRBD1. This CDR3 has 15 amino acids. J lost 0 bases, V lost 7 bases, and 4 bases had no gene match. The germline gives CDR1 SEHNR, CDR2 FQNEAQ (reference sequence). CDR3 nucleotide sequence: TGTGCCAGCATCCCGGACAGGGCGAACACCGGGGAGCTGTTTTTT. Translating gives CASIPDRANTGELFF.

Written as DNA, the CDR3 is TGTGCCAGTAGTATTCGGGGTAGGACTGAAGCTTTCTTT. Its protein product is CASSIRGRTEAFF. V is TRBV19 and J is TRBJ1-1; unclear D gene. Trimming took off 3 bases at V and 5 bases at J, with 10 bases between the two ends. The CDR3 has 13 residues. Germline lookup yields CDR1 LNHDA and CDR2 SQIVND (reference sequence).

The genes are TRBV7-2 and TRBJ1-2, with a tentative D call TRBD1 (6 bases). This CDR3 comprises 16 residues. Between the trimmed V and J ends, which lost 2 bases and 3 bases, there was a span of 16 bases. Germline V gene lookup returns CDR1 SGHTA and CDR2 FQGNSA. The CDR3 DNA sequence: TGTGCCAGCAGCTTAAACAGTTTGACAGGTGACTATGGCTACACCTTC. Encoded protein: CASSLNSLTGDYGYTF.

The chain joins TRBV29-1 to TRBJ2-2; 7 nucleotides align to TRBD2. Per the germline V gene, CDR1 is SQVTM and CDR2 is ANQGSEA. The ends lost 6 bases at V and 4 bases at J; junction bases unmatched: 5. The CDR3 extends over 13 amino acids. The CDR3 coding sequence is TGCAGCGTCAGATCGGGGGGCACCGGGGAGCTGTTTTTT. It specifies CSVRSGGTGELFF.

The chain couples TRBV2 to TRBJ2-7; D perhaps matches TRBD2 (5 bases). The CDR3 loop spans 13 amino acids. The V end was cut by 4 bases, the J end by 3 bases, with 10 bases between. Looked up from germline, CDR1 is SNHLY and CDR2 is FYNNEI. CDR3 coding DNA: TGTGCCAGCAGTGCCCCCGGGGTCTACGAGCAGTACTTC. Protein sequence: CASSAPGVYEQYF.

This chain connects TRBV28 to TRBJ2-7; tentative D call: TRBD2 (5 bases). Germline assignment: CDR1 MDHEN and CDR2 SYDVKM. The CDR3 length is 16 residues. Trimming removed 3 bases from V and 2 bases from J, with 17 bases in between. The chain's CDR3 is CASSFYRWTGTYEQYF. As DNA, the CDR3 is TGTGCCAGCAGTTTCTATCGCTGGACTGGAACCTACGAGCAGTACTTC.

CDR3 nucleotides: TGTGCCAGCTCAATCGGACAGGACTCCTACGAGCAGTACTTC. Protein sequence: CASSIGQDSYEQYF. V usage is TRBV18 and J usage is TRBJ2-7; 7 positions match TRBD1. Trimming at V came to 5 bases and at J to 0 bases, leaving 4 bases not matched to a gene. In germline, CDR1 is KGHSH, CDR2 LQKENI. The CDR3 extends over 14 amino acids.

This chain uses TRBV28 with TRBJ1-2, with D uncertain. The CDR3 is made up of 12 amino acids. The V gene lost 1 base and the J gene lost 8 bases, with 8 bases spanning the gap. Germline V gene sequence: CDR1 MDHEN, CDR2 SYDVKM. CDR3 DNA: TGTGCCAGCAGTTTATCTAAGAGGGGCTACACCTTC. Translated: CASSLSKRGYTF.

The gene calls are TRBV7-2 and TRBJ1-5; D possibly corresponds to TRBD1 (6 bases). This CDR3 spans 13 amino acids. From germline, CDR1 is SGHTA and CDR2 FQGNSA. V was shortened by 6 bases and J by 8 bases, with 14 bases between the two germline ends. The CDR3 region has the DNA TGTGCCAGCAGGGACAGAAATCAGGAGCCCCAGCATTTT. Its protein is CASRDRNQEPQHF.

V usage is TRBV10-1 and J usage is TRBJ2-7, with 10 positions matching TRBD1. The CDR3 consists of 15 residues. Trimming removed 10 bases from V and 0 bases from J; junction bases left unmatched: 9. Germline V CDR1 and CDR2: WNHNN, SYGVQD (reference sequence). CDR3 sequence reads: CATEPGQGNSYEQYF. The CDR3, as DNA: TGCGCCACAGAACCGGGACAGGGGAACTCCTACGAGCAGTACTTC.

This rearrangement joins TRBV18 to TRBJ2-7; D call uncertain. The germline gives CDR1 KGHSH, CDR2 LQKENI. The CDR3 sequence is 12 residues long. V gave up 5 bases and J gave up 0 bases, with 5 bases separating them. CDR3 residues: CASSNFSYEQYF. Here the CDR3 DNA reads TGTGCCAGCTCAAACTTCTCCTACGAGCAGTACTTC.

This clone appeared a single time. J is TRBJ1-6 and V is TRBV28; 9 bases map to TRBD1. The CDR3 is 15 residues long. The junction had 9 bases not matched to a gene; V was cut back by 9 bases and J by 6 bases. CDR1 and CDR2 (germline): MDHEN, SYDVKM. CDR3 nucleotide sequence: TGTGCCAGTTTCTCCGGACAGGGGACTAATTCACCCCTCCACTTT. The encoded protein is CASFSGQGTNSPLHF.

The V call is TRBV29-1, the J call TRBJ1-3, with D possibly TRBD1 on 5 matching bases. V lost 6 bases, J lost 4 bases, and 10 bases lay in between. Germline CDR1 and CDR2: SQVTM and ANQGSEA. This CDR3 is 12 amino acids long. DNA for the CDR3: TGCAGCGTCTCAGGGTCCGGAAACACCATATATTTT. Translation: CSVSGSGNTIYF.

The rearrangement uses TRBV7-2 and TRBJ1-2; TRBD1 might be the D (5 bases). Germline V gene lookup returns CDR1 SGHTA and CDR2 FQGNSA. V was pared by 5 bases and J by 3 bases, with 16 bases between. CDR3 length: 15 amino acids. The CDR3 loop is CASSPHRNMDYGYTF. In nucleotides, the CDR3 is TGTGCCAGCAGCCCCCACAGGAATATGGACTATGGCTACACCTTC. The whole variable domain, filled in from reference TRBV7-2 and TRBJ1-2, reads GAGVSQSPSNKVTEKGKDVELRCDPISGHTALYWYRQSLGQGLEFLIYFQGNSAPDKSGLPSDRFSAERTGGSVSTLTIQRTQQEDSAVYLCASSPHRNMDYGYTFGSGTRLTVV.